The present T cell receptor (beta chain) was sequenced within a study of blood T cell repertoires in COVID-19. Across the study: T cells, B-cell-depleted T cells, or PBMCs supplied cDNA or gDNA.

In the authors' workflow: Nucleated cell counts were estimated from reference gene primer amplification. Method: immunoSEQ multiplex PCR; TCRdb's copy keeps in-frame clones and lacks some. The D gene and trimming were derived from the DNA, and the V and J assignments and clone size from that table. The sample shows about 100,000 clones, almost 80% of them seen only once. The germline CDR1 and CDR2 sequences are SGHAT and FQNNGV. The CDR3 extends over 15 amino acids. The germline V and J ends were trimmed by 1 base and 3 bases, with 9 bases remaining between them. The chain links TRBV11-2 to TRBJ2-2; a weak D match, TRBD1 (5 bases). The sequence was collected from a woman between 65 and 79 years old with acute or convalescent COVID-19. The sequenced material came from peripheral blood. The DNA of the CDR3 is TGTGCCAGCAGCTTAGCGACAGTACACACCGGGGAGCTGTTTTTT. This sequence encodes CASSLATVHTGELFF.